The source of this T cell receptor beta chain is a study of blood T cell repertoires in COVID-19. Study processing details: For nucleated cells, counts were estimated from reference gene primer amplification. TCRdb's copy holds only in-frame clones and misses some; the assay was immunoSEQ multiplex PCR. That table gives V, J and clone size, and the DNA gave D and trimming. Of over 80,000 clones in the sample, 75% to 85% were seen once. This CDR3 is built from 13 residues. V lost 1 base to trimming and J lost 0 bases, with 4 bases between them. The sequencing input was peripheral blood. This sequence joins TRBV12-3 or TRBV12-4 and TRBJ2-7; D remains ambiguous. This sequence was found in an older woman with acute or convalescent COVID-19. As DNA, the CDR3 is TGTGCCAGCAGTTTAGATAGCTCCTACGAGCAGTACTTC. It yields the protein CASSLDSSYEQYF.